The 29 T cell receptor beta chains below all came from one sample that was sequenced in a study of blood T cell repertoires in COVID-19 (dated by TCRdb to about 2020). Library preparation used the immunoSEQ multiplex PCR assay. The clones in this table, taken by TCRdb from immuneACCESS, are in-frame only. Not every clone is retained; where verified, under half of the shortfall comes from an unresolved V gene, and the cause of the rest is unknown. The sample table contains some 190,000 clones; only one count was recorded for roughly 84% of them. Together, the top ten hold approximately 10% of the sample. Input material: peripheral blood. The receptors were sampled from a woman aged 80 or over with active or convalescent COVID-19.

This chain links TRBV6-5 with TRBJ1-1, with D possibly being TRBD1 (5 bases). The CDR3 covers 15 residues. The V gene lost 6 bases and the J gene lost 0 bases, with 14 bases spanning the gap. Germline CDR1 and CDR2: MNHEY and SVGAGI. CDR3 coding DNA: TGTGCCAGCAGCAAAGACCAGGGAATGAACACTGAAGCTTTCTTT. Its protein product is CASSKDQGMNTEAFF.

CDR3 sequence reads: CASSPRGGGGDYGYTF. CDR3 DNA: TGTGCCAGCTCACCACGGGGTGGAGGGGGCGACTATGGCTACACCTTC. The rearrangement uses TRBV18 and TRBJ1-2; the match to TRBD1 covers 7 bases. V gave up 1 base and J gave up 3 bases; unmatched junction bases: 8. This CDR3 spans 16 amino acids. Germline V CDR1 and CDR2: KGHSH, LQKENI.

The chain recombines TRBV5-1 with TRBJ2-2; 12 nucleotides align to TRBD2. In germline, CDR1 is SGHRS, CDR2 YFSETQ. There are 15 residues in the CDR3. J was trimmed by 8 bases and V by 0 bases; bases with no gene match: 2. CDR3 bases: TGCGCCAGCAGCTTGGAGACTAGCGGGAGTGGGGAGCTGTTTTTT. Translating gives CASSLETSGSGELFF.

The J gene is TRBJ2-2, the V gene TRBV5-1, with TRBD1 matching over 8 bases. J gave up 0 bases and V 4 bases, and 11 bases lay outside the gene matches. The germline gives CDR1 SGHRS, CDR2 YFSETQ. CDR3 length: 18 residues. CDR3 coding DNA: TGCGCCAGCAGCCCTATACGGGGACAGGAGGCGAACACCGGGGAGCTGTTTTTT. Translated: CASSPIRGQEANTGELFF.

V gene TRBV7-2 combines with J gene TRBJ1-2; D is perhaps TRBD1 (6 bases). This CDR3 spans 14 amino acids. CDR1 and CDR2 (germline): SGHTA, FQGNSA. Between the trimmed V and J ends, which lost 0 bases and 4 bases, there was a span of 9 bases. CDR3 bases: TGTGCCAGCAGCTTAGCACAGGGCAGCTATGGCTACACCTTC. Protein product: CASSLAQGSYGYTF.

V usage is TRBV3-1 (or the pseudogene TRBV3-2) and J usage is TRBJ1-2; TRBD1 agrees at 8 bases. With V trimmed by 1 base and J by 8 bases, 6 bases remained unmatched. CDR3 length: 14 residues. Germline V gene sequence: CDR1 LGHDT, CDR2 YNNKEL (reference sequence). The CDR3 loop is CASSQAGGDAGYTF. The CDR3 DNA follows: TGTGCCAGCAGCCAAGCAGGGGGCGACGCGGGCTACACCTTC.

The genes are TRBV6-5 and TRBJ1-1; TRBD1 matches at 9 bases. This CDR3 has 14 amino acids. CDR1 is MNHEY and CDR2 is SVGAGI in the germline V gene. The ends lost 6 bases at V and 8 bases at J; junction bases unmatched: 10. The CDR3: CASRPGQGRREAFF. The CDR3, as DNA: TGTGCCAGCAGGCCGGGACAGGGACGAAGGGAAGCTTTCTTT.

This clone showed up just once. The chain links TRBV18 to TRBJ2-1; 9 nucleotides agree with TRBD2. The CDR3 has 13 residues. V gave up 11 bases and J gave up 4 bases; unmatched junction bases: 6. Germline CDR1 is KGHSH and CDR2 is LQKENI. The CDR3 here is CAGASGNYNEQFF. DNA for the CDR3: TGTGCCGGAGCTAGCGGGAATTACAATGAGCAGTTCTTC.

The rearrangement uses TRBV19 and TRBJ1-5, with 7 bases that match TRBD1. This CDR3 region has 14 residues. V lost 4 bases and J lost 10; bases outside the gene matches: 10. Germline V gene data show CDR1 as LNHDA and CDR2 as SQIVND (reference sequence). CDR3 bases: TGTGCCAGTAGTACCTCAGGGGGGTGGGATCCCCAGCATTTT. It specifies CASSTSGGWDPQHF.

The CDR3 DNA sequence: TGTGCCAGCAGTTTAGGGTTGGGGAGCACTGAAGCTTTCTTT. Its protein is CASSLGLGSTEAFF. This rearrangement joins TRBV27 to TRBJ1-1; D not resolved. The CDR3 is 14 residues long. CDR1 is MNHEY, CDR2 SMNVEV, per germline (reference sequence). The ends were cut back, 2 bases at V and 4 bases at J, with 11 bases in the middle.

The chain couples TRBV10-3 to TRBJ2-5, with 9 nucleotides matching TRBD1. Germline V CDR1 and CDR2: ENHRY, SYGVKD. CDR3 size: 16 residues. V shed 8 bases and J 5 bases; nucleotides not matched to a gene: 15. The CDR3 coding sequence is TGTGCCATCGCCTCCGATGACAGGGGGGGGCTGGAGACCCAGTACTTC. This encodes CAIASDDRGGLETQYF.

The table lists this clone with a count of one. This sequence joins TRBV14 and TRBJ1-1, with 11 bases that match TRBD1. This CDR3 comprises 14 residues. Germline V gene sequence: CDR1 SGHDN, CDR2 FVKESK. The V gene end was trimmed by 4 bases and the J gene end by 10 bases; junction bases not matched to a gene: 8. The CDR3: CASSRRTGGWRAFF. DNA for the CDR3: TGTGCCAGCAGCCGAAGGACAGGGGGCTGGAGAGCTTTCTTT.

On this clone: In the same sample, other DNA sequences code for this CDR3. The CDR3 sequence is CASSSGQGNYGYTF. CDR3 in DNA: TGCGCCAGCAGCTCGGGACAGGGAAACTATGGCTACACCTTC. This chain joins TRBV5-1 and TRBJ1-2; 9 positions match TRBD1. CDR3 length equals 14 residues. Germline CDR1 and CDR2: SGHRS and YFSETQ. With V trimmed by 3 bases and J by 2 bases, 2 bases remained unmatched.

The chain is built from TRBV5-4 and TRBJ2-1, with D tentatively TRBD2 (5 bases). This CDR3 has 14 residues. CDR1 SGHNT and CDR2 YYREEE come from the germline V gene (reference sequence). Trimming cost V 3 bases and J 5 bases, with 12 bases left between them. CDR3 bases: TGTGCCAGCAGCTCCTGGAGCGGTGACAATGAGCAGTTCTTC. This sequence encodes CASSSWSGDNEQFF. Complete variable domain (other parts from reference TRBV5-4 and TRBJ2-1): ETGVTQSPTHLIKTRGQQVTLRCSSQSGHNTVSWYQQALGQGPQFIFQYYREEENGRGNFPPRFSGLQFPNYSSELNVNALELDDSALYLCASSSWSGDNEQFFGPGTRLTVL.

V is TRBV5-1 and J is TRBJ1-4; no reliable D call. Germline values: CDR1 SGHRS, CDR2 YFSETQ. The germline V and J ends were trimmed by 0 bases and 8 bases, with 14 bases remaining between them. The CDR3 has 15 residues. Here the CDR3 DNA reads TGCGCCAGCAGCTTGGAGGCCGGCGGTCGAGAAAAACTGTTTTTT. Protein product: CASSLEAGGREKLFF.

The chain's CDR3 is CATRGAGELFF. Here the CDR3 DNA reads TGTGCCACTCGGGGGGCCGGGGAGCTGTTTTTT. V is TRBV24-1 and J is TRBJ2-2; 7 bases line up with TRBD2. CDR1 and CDR2 (germline): KGHDR, SFDVKD. Trimming took 10 bases from V and 6 from J; bases not matched to a gene: 1. The CDR3 extends over 11 amino acids.

The rearrangement joins TRBV5-4 to TRBJ1-2, with 8 bases fitting TRBD1. The junction had 10 bases not matched to a gene; V was cut back by 6 bases and J by 6 bases. CDR1 and CDR2 (germline): SGHNT, YYREEE (reference sequence). This CDR3 contains 14 residues. The CDR3 nucleotides are TGTGCCAGCAAGGTTGCCAGGGACAGGAATGGCTACACCTTC. Protein: CASKVARDRNGYTF.

This chain uses TRBV7-9 with TRBJ2-7, with 9 bases aligning to TRBD1. After removal of 5 bases from V and 3 bases from J, the junction contained 8 bases not matched to a gene. This CDR3 has 15 residues. CDR1 and CDR2 from the germline V gene are SEHNR and FQNEAQ (reference sequence). CDR3 region: CASSRGQGPLYEQYF. DNA of the CDR3: TGTGCCAGCAGCCGGGGACAGGGCCCTCTCTACGAGCAGTACTTC.

This clone was seen a few times. The chain recombines TRBV10-3 with TRBJ2-3; 16 bases are a match to TRBD2. Trimming removed 3 bases from V and 5 bases from J; junction bases left unmatched: 5. Per germline, CDR1 ENHRY and CDR2 SYGVKD. The CDR3 is made up of 17 amino acids. The DNA for the CDR3 is TGTGCCATCAGTGAATACGGGACTAGCGGGAGGGGAGATACGCAGTATTTT. Its translation is CAISEYGTSGRGDTQYF.

V is TRBV14 and J is TRBJ1-2; no clear D gene. The CDR3 contains 14 residues. V shed 4 bases and J shed 6 bases, with 15 bases lying between them. Per germline, CDR1 SGHDN and CDR2 FVKESK. CDR3 coding DNA: TGTGCCAGCAGCCCGCCCCGGTTCGTTGATGGCTACACCTTC. The encoded protein is CASSPPRFVDGYTF.

V is TRBV5-1 and J is TRBJ2-6; D ambiguous. CDR3 size: 14 residues. Germline CDR1 reads SGHRS; CDR2 reads YFSETQ. Between the trimmed V and J ends, which lost 6 bases and 4 bases, there was a span of 11 bases. CDR3 sequence (DNA): TGCGCCAGCACCTACGTTACCGGGGCCAACGTCCTGACTTTC. Amino acids: CASTYVTGANVLTF.

V and J are TRBV9 and TRBJ2-1; 8 bases map to TRBD2. J gave up 0 bases and V 0 bases, and 5 bases lay outside the gene matches. Germline V CDR1 and CDR2: SGDLS, YYNGEE. The CDR3 is 17 residues long. The CDR3, as DNA: TGTGCCAGCAGCGTAGCGAACGCGGGAGGCTCCTACAATGAGCAGTTCTTC. As protein: CASSVANAGGSYNEQFF.

DNA for the CDR3: TGTGCCAGCAGCTTAACGACAGGGGGGACCGGGGAGCTGTTTTTT. Encoded protein: CASSLTTGGTGELFF. The chain uses TRBV7-8 and TRBJ2-2; 9 bases align to TRBD1. There are 15 residues in the CDR3. J gave up 5 bases and V 2 bases, and 3 bases lay outside the gene matches. The germline gives CDR1 SGHVS, CDR2 FQNEAQ.

The chain employs TRBV3-1 (or the pseudogene TRBV3-2) and TRBJ1-3; tentative D call: TRBD1 (5 bases). Looked up from germline, CDR1 is LGHDT and CDR2 is YNNKEL (reference sequence). There are 15 residues in the CDR3. Trimming left V 2 bases short and J 3 bases short, with 11 bases between. The CDR3 spells CASSQNDRDGNTIYF. DNA for the CDR3: TGTGCCAGCAGCCAAAACGACAGAGATGGAAACACCATATATTTT.

The chain has TRBV5-1 and TRBJ2-5, with D perhaps TRBD2 (5 bases). This CDR3 spans 16 amino acids. V lost 4 bases to trimming and J lost 2 bases, with 18 bases between them. Germline lookup yields CDR1 SGHRS and CDR2 YFSETQ. The CDR3 DNA reads TGCGCCAGCAGCCTATATAGCGCGGAGTTACAAGAGACCCAGTACTTC. Translating it yields CASSLYSAELQETQYF.

This chain uses TRBV5-5 with TRBJ1-6; D might be TRBD1 (6 bases). In germline, CDR1 is SGHKS, CDR2 YYEKEE (reference sequence). The CDR3 is 17 residues long. Trimming cost V 3 bases and J 0 bases, with 13 bases left between them. CDR3 sequence reads: CASSSRGLSSYNSPLHF. CDR3 bases: TGTGCCAGCAGCTCCAGGGGTCTAAGCTCCTATAATTCACCCCTCCACTTT.

The chain employs TRBV3-1 (or the pseudogene TRBV3-2) and TRBJ2-1; TRBD2 is a possible D gene (5 bases). This CDR3 is 14 amino acids long. Germline V gene sequence: CDR1 LGHDT, CDR2 YNNKEL (reference sequence). Between the trimmed V and J ends, which lost 1 base and 10 bases, there was a span of 14 bases. CDR3 DNA: TGTGCCAGCAGCCAAGGGAGGCAGTACGGGGAGCAGTTCTTC. Amino acids: CASSQGRQYGEQFF.

The chain uses TRBV5-1 and TRBJ2-1, with a weak D call TRBD2 (6 bases). Per the germline V gene, CDR1 is SGHRS and CDR2 is YFSETQ. The germline V and J ends were trimmed by 3 bases and 5 bases, with 15 bases remaining between them. The length of the CDR3 is 15 residues. The chain's CDR3 is CASSYLAGLNNEQFF. Written as DNA, the CDR3 is TGCGCCAGCAGCTACCTGGCGGGGCTCAACAATGAGCAGTTCTTC.

Concerning this clone itself: The identical CDR3 is also encoded by other nucleotide sequences in the sample. This chain joins TRBV5-1 and TRBJ1-4, with TRBD1 matching 8 bases. The CDR3 runs 14 residues. Germline CDR1 SGHRS, CDR2 YFSETQ. Trimming took 4 bases from V and 8 from J; bases not matched to a gene: 7. The CDR3 region has the DNA TGCGCCAGCAGCCAACAGGGGGGGAACGAAAAACTGTTTTTT. Amino acids: CASSQQGGNEKLFF. The variable domain in full, completed from reference TRBV5-1 and TRBJ1-4, reads KAGVTQTPRYLIKTRGQQVTLSCSPISGHRSVSWYQQTPGQGLQFLFEYFSETQRNKGNFPGRFSGRQFSNSRSEMNVSTLELGDSALYLCASSQQGGNEKLFFGSGTQLSVL.